These T cell receptor beta chains were read from a single sample in a study of blood T cell repertoires in COVID-19. Data came from immunoSEQ multiplex PCR; TCRdb stores just in-frame clones and leaves some out. The data contain about 160,000 clones, roughly four fifths of them seen just once; the ten biggest clones take up approximately 10%. The specimen was peripheral blood. The receptors shown here come from a man aged 60-69 years with active or convalescent COVID-19. Each CDR3 is given with its conserved first and last residue. The D gene is left open where the match is weak. A clone size is listed for some rows: how often the clone was seen (once, few, many), or a class if it is expanded.

TRBD2 TRBJ2-5 TRBV2 NA CATSPYGEGQETQYF TGTGCCACTTCGCCCTACGGGGAGGGACAAGAGACCCAGTACTTC
NA TRBJ2-5 TRBV2 NA CASSGPRETQYF TGTGCCAGCAGTGGCCCCCGGGAGACCCAGTACTTC
TRBD2 TRBJ2-3 TRBV9 NA CASSSQRGVDTQYF TGTGCCAGCAGCAGTCAGCGGGGGGTAGATACGCAGTATTTT
NA TRBJ2-4 TRBV10-3 NA CAISETRTVLAKNIQYF TGTGCCATCAGTGAGACCAGGACAGTCCTAGCCAAAAACATTCAGTACTTC
TRBD1 TRBJ2-3 TRBV5-1 NA CASSLPRQGAGTQYF TGCGCCAGCAGCTTGCCCCGACAGGGGGCCGGGACGCAGTATTTT
TRBD2 TRBJ2-7 TRBV6-2/TRBV6-3 NA CASTPSGGAPYEQYF TGTGCCAGCACCCCTAGCGGGGGGGCTCCCTACGAGCAGTACTTC
TRBD1 TRBJ2-6 TRBV28 once CASSPIPGGGGSGANVLTF TGTGCCAGCAGTCCGATTCCAGGGGGCGGCGGCTCTGGGGCCAACGTCCTGACTTTC
TRBD2 TRBJ2-1 TRBV10-2 NA CAAGRAGGPYNEQFF TGCGCCGCGGGGAGAGCGGGAGGCCCCTACAATGAGCAGTTCTTC
NA TRBJ2-2 TRBV21-1 once CASSSRTVQGDTGELFF TGTGCCAGCAGCTCCCGGACGGTACAGGGCGACACCGGGGAGCTGTTTTTT
NA TRBJ2-7 TRBV10-3 NA CAIGPALYEQYF TGTGCCATCGGGCCGGCCCTCTACGAGCAGTACTTC
TRBD1 TRBJ2-7 TRBV3-1/TRBV3-2 NA CASSRTGQGLDEQYF TGTGCCAGCAGCCGAACAGGACAGGGTCTCGACGAGCAGTACTTC
NA TRBJ2-5 TRBV7-2 NA CASSSPTSPETQYF TGTGCCAGCAGCTCCCCAACTAGCCCAGAGACCCAGTACTTC
NA TRBJ1-1 TRBV27 NA CASSLSTGGNTEAFF TGTGCCAGCAGTTTATCGACAGGTGGGAACACTGAAGCTTTCTTT
TRBD1 TRBJ1-4 TRBV28 NA CASKRTGDWEKLFF TGTGCCAGCAAGAGAACAGGGGACTGGGAAAAACTGTTTTTT
NA TRBJ2-1 TRBV6-6 NA CASSTAGNEQFF TGTGCCAGCAGTACCGCGGGAAATGAGCAGTTCTTC
NA TRBJ1-2 TRBV10-3 NA CAISETANYGYTF TGTGCCATCAGTGAAACGGCTAACTATGGCTACACCTTC
TRBD1 TRBJ1-1 TRBV12-3/TRBV12-4 NA CASSFAGGTEAFF TGTGCCAGCAGTTTTGCAGGGGGGACTGAAGCTTTCTTT
TRBD2 TRBJ2-1 TRBV7-2 NA CASSLGLAENEQFF TGTGCCAGCAGCTTGGGACTAGCGGAAAATGAGCAGTTCTTC
TRBD1 TRBJ1-1 TRBV5-1 NA CASSPGQEGAVTEAFF TGCGCCAGCAGCCCAGGACAGGAGGGCGCAGTGACTGAAGCTTTCTTT
NA TRBJ2-3 TRBV6-5 NA CAWRLAPGTDTQYF TGTGCCTGGCGTTTAGCGCCCGGAACAGATACGCAGTATTTT
TRBD1 TRBJ2-1 TRBV27 NA CASSLGTGGVHTLYNEQFF TGTGCCAGCAGTTTAGGGACAGGGGGGGTTCATACACTCTACAATGAGCAGTTCTTC
NA TRBJ1-2 TRBV6-1 NA CASSELGQNPGHGYTF TGTGCCAGCAGTGAACTCGGACAGAACCCAGGGCACGGCTACACCTTC
TRBD1 TRBJ2-2 TRBV24-1 NA CATSDLDLTGKTGELFF TGTGCCACCAGTGATTTGGACCTGACAGGGAAAACCGGGGAGCTGTTTTTT
NA TRBJ2-5 TRBV5-4 NA CASSTLFDSPGKETQYF TGTGCCAGCAGCACCCTTTTTGACAGCCCAGGCAAAGAGACCCAGTACTTC
NA TRBJ1-2 TRBV3-1/TRBV3-2 few CASSQVPTNAGYTF TGTGCCAGCAGCCAAGTTCCCACAAACGCAGGCTACACCTTC
NA TRBJ2-3 TRBV7-9 few CASSPSGLPTDTQYF TGTGCCAGCAGTCCCAGCGGCCTCCCCACAGATACGCAGTATTTT
NA TRBJ2-7 TRBV2 NA CASSEGLWAHEQYF TGTGCCAGCAGTGAAGGCCTCTGGGCCCACGAGCAGTACTTC
TRBD1 TRBJ1-6 TRBV7-9 NA CASSPGQGGRNSPLHF TGTGCCAGCAGCCCGGGACAGGGCGGTCGTAATTCACCCCTCCACTTT
TRBD2 TRBJ2-5 TRBV14 NA CASSQWGLAGETQYF TGTGCCAGCAGCCAATGGGGACTAGCCGGGGAGACCCAGTACTTC
NA TRBJ1-2 TRBV27 NA CASSLRWDTSLLIYGYTF TGTGCCAGCAGTTTACGATGGGACACATCCCTCCTAATCTATGGCTACACCTTC
TRBD1 TRBJ1-2 TRBV10-1 NA CASSELPGQRGYTF TGCGCCAGCAGTGAGTTGCCGGGACAGAGGGGCTACACCTTC
NA TRBJ1-4 TRBV15 NA CATGNRVQGQLREKLFF TGTGCCACCGGCAATAGAGTACAGGGTCAGTTACGAGAAAAACTGTTTTTT
NA TRBJ1-5 TRBV15 few CATSSLSEPQHF TGTGCCACCAGCAGCTTATCGGAGCCCCAGCATTTT
NA TRBJ1-3 TRBV3-1/TRBV3-2 NA CASSHDGGSSGNTIYF TGTGCCAGCAGCCACGACGGGGGAAGCTCTGGAAACACCATATATTTT
TRBD2 TRBJ2-5 TRBV10-3 NA CATREGGGQETQYF TGTGCCACGAGAGAGGGCGGGGGACAAGAGACCCAGTACTTC
NA TRBJ1-5 TRBV7-2 NA CASSRGGAVTDQPQHF TGTGCCAGCAGCAGAGGGGGAGCGGTAACGGATCAGCCCCAGCATTTT
TRBD1 TRBJ1-4 TRBV3-1/TRBV3-2 NA CASSQWGQINEKLFF TGTGCCAGCAGCCAGTGGGGACAGATTAATGAAAAACTGTTTTTT